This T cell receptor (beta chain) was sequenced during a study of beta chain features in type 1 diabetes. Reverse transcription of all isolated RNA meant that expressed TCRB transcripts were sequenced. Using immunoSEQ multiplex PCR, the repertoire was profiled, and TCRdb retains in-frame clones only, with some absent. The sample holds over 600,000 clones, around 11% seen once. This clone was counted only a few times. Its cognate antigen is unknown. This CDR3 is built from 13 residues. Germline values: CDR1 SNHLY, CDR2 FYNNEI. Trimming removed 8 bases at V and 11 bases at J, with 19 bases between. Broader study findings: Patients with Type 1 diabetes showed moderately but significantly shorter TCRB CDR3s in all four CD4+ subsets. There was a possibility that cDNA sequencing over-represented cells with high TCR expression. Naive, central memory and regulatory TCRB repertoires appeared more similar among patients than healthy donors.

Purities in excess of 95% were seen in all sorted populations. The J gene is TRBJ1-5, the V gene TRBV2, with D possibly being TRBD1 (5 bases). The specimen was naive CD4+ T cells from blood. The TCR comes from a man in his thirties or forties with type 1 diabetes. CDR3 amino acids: CASGQGSEFAQHF. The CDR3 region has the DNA TGTGCCAGCGGTCAGGGTTCGGAATTTGCCCAGCATTTT.